This T cell receptor beta chain was documented in a study of lymphopenia after photon versus proton radiotherapy. Germline V gene sequence: CDR1 SGHTA, CDR2 FQGNSA. The CDR3 length is 13 residues. Trimming took 5 bases from V and 11 from J, leaving 13 bases between them. The table came from immunoSEQ multiplex PCR; TCRdb's copy has only in-frame clones and leaves some out. This table has roughly 30,000 clones, roughly four fifths appearing once. Source: peripheral blood, taken from a patient treated with photon-based radiotherapy. This clonotype was obtained from a man aged 50-60 years with gastric cancer. The chain recombines TRBV7-2 with TRBJ1-6; no clear D. The CDR3 DNA sequence: TGTGCCAGCAGCCCCGGGGTAGGGACACCCCTCCACTTT. Its protein is CASSPGVGTPLHF.